The 4 T cell receptor beta chains in this list originate from one sample, sequenced in a study of tumor-infiltrating lymphocytes in glioblastoma multiforme. TCR beta libraries were built from RNA through three nested multiplex PCR rounds using modified ARM-PCR. TCRdb fed the multiplex PCR reads into MiXCR, producing one record per CDR3 protein. The sample shows some 10,000 distinct CDR3 sequences, 66% of them seen only once. Source material: brain tumor tissue. The origin of the receptors is a male donor with glioblastoma.

In the case of this clonotype: Here the CDR3 omits its conserved ending phenylalanine or tryptophan, so a read error is the likely source. The chain is built from TRBV6-5 and TRBJ1-1; D remains unclear. Per germline, CDR1 MNHEY and CDR2 SVGAGI. This CDR3 comprises 14 residues. The CDR3 here is CASSYQTATTEAFI. The CDR3 DNA follows: TGCGCCAGTAGTTATCAGACGGCAACTACCGAAGCTTTCATT.

For this clonotype: A junction boundary mismatches the germline segment, possibly from a read error. V and J are TRBV14 and TRBJ2-1, with D perhaps matching TRBD1 or TRBD2 (5 bases each). Germline-derived CDR1 and CDR2 are SGHDN and FVKESK. The CDR3 extends over 16 amino acids. This chain's CDR3 is CASIQPGHGSYNEQFF. As DNA, the CDR3 is TGTGCCAGCATCCAACCGGGGCATGGATCCTACAATGAGCAGTTCTTC.

Concerning this clonotype: With a much larger clone just one base away, this may be a read error. The V and J genes are TRBV11-1 and TRBJ2-1; TRBD1 is a possible D gene (6 bases). CDR1 and CDR2 (germline): SGHAT, FQDESV (reference sequence). This CDR3 spans 13 amino acids. CDR3 residues: CASSSARGTEQSF. The CDR3 DNA reads TGTGCCAGCAGCTCAGCCAGGGGTACTGAGCAGTCCTTC.

Details on this clonotype: Because it lacks the conserved phenylalanine or tryptophan at the end, this CDR3 is likely a read error. It is unclear where the CDR3 begins or ends on the DNA, so no DNA is shown, and the CDR3 is as TCRdb lists it. V gene TRBV4-2 combines with J gene TRBJ1-6. Per the germline V gene, CDR1 is LGHNA and CDR2 is YNFKEQ. The CDR3 numbers 17 amino acids, ends counted. CDR3 sequence reads: CASSQDRRSSLGSPFHL.